These T cell receptor beta chains were read from a single sample in a study of T cells in Graves' hyperthyroidism and ophthalmopathy. One entry per CDR3 protein results from TCRdb running MiXCR on the multiplex PCR reads. The sample consists of 250,000 to 300,000 distinct CDR3 sequences, roughly 18% of them appearing once. Sequencing was carried out using blood. The receptors were gathered from a man aged 50 or older with Graves' ophthalmopathy. CDR3s include the opening cysteine and the closing phenylalanine or tryptophan. Each record gives: clone size, J gene, D gene, V gene, CDR3 protein, CDR3 DNA. A D gene is named only where the DNA matches it firmly. Clone size, where shown, is once, few, many, or a class for clones that have expanded.

size: many
J: TRBJ1-6
D: TRBD1
V: TRBV28
CDR3: CASSTGVPGQGRSPLHF
DNA: TGTGCCAGCAGTACCGGCGTCCCAGGACAGGGGAGGTCACCCCTCCACTTT

size: few
J: TRBJ1-2
D: -
V: TRBV7-3
CDR3: CASSLTPTDNYGYTF
DNA: TGTGCCAGCAGCTTGACCCCGACGGACAACTATGGCTACACCTTC

size: -
J: TRBJ2-5
D: TRBD2
V: TRBV12-3/TRBV12-4
CDR3: CASSPEAGGTQETQYF
DNA: TGTGCCAGCAGTCCAGAAGCGGGGGGGACCCAAGAGACCCAGTACTTC

size: once
J: TRBJ1-6
D: -
V: TRBV19
CDR3: CASRKGVDNSPLHF
DNA: TGTGCCAGTAGGAAGGGGGTAGATAATTCACCCCTCCACTTT

size: many
J: TRBJ2-2
D: -
V: TRBV7-2
CDR3: CASSLDQGINTGELFF
DNA: TGTGCCAGCAGCTTAGACCAAGGGATCAACACCGGGGAGCTGTTTTTT

size: -
J: TRBJ2-3
D: -
V: TRBV7-4
CDR3: CASSLQGYTDTQYF
DNA: TGTGCCAGCAGCCTACAGGGATACACAGATACGCAGTATTTT

size: many
J: TRBJ1-2
D: -
V: TRBV7-9
CDR3: CASSLSGGITVRGYTF
DNA: TGTGCCAGCAGCTTATCCGGAGGGATAACAGTTCGTGGCTACACCTTC

size: many
J: TRBJ2-7
D: TRBD1
V: TRBV30
CDR3: CAWRQGAGEQYF
DNA: TGTGCCTGGCGACAGGGGGCAGGCGAGCAGTACTTC

size: -
J: TRBJ1-5
D: -
V: TRBV6-2/TRBV6-3
CDR3: CASSTHFGGRQPQHF
DNA: TGTGCCAGCAGTACCCACTTCGGGGGACGCCAGCCCCAGCATTTT

size: many
J: TRBJ1-1
D: TRBD1
V: TRBV27
CDR3: CASSLIGTGGLGNEAFF
DNA: TGTGCCAGCAGTTTAATTGGGACAGGGGGCCTCGGTAATGAAGCTTTCTTT

size: -
J: TRBJ1-2
D: TRBD1
V: TRBV12-3/TRBV12-4
CDR3: CASSEKTGNYGYTF
DNA: TGTGCCAGCAGTGAAAAGACAGGGAACTATGGCTACACCTTC

size: many
J: TRBJ2-7
D: TRBD2
V: TRBV20-1
CDR3: CSAGPSGRHYEQYF
DNA: TGCAGTGCTGGACCTAGCGGGAGGCACTACGAGCAGTACTTC

size: many
J: TRBJ1-3
D: -
V: TRBV30
CDR3: CAWSVSSSGNTIYF
DNA: TGTGCCTGGAGTGTCAGCAGTTCTGGAAACACCATATATTTT

size: many
J: TRBJ1-5
D: -
V: TRBV28
CDR3: CASSSGQPQHF
DNA: TGTGCCAGCAGTTCGGGGCAGCCCCAGCATTTT

size: many
J: TRBJ1-2
D: TRBD1
V: TRBV3-1
CDR3: CASSRQGRDYGYTF
DNA: TGTGCCAGCAGCCGACAGGGGAGGGACTATGGCTACACCTTC

size: -
J: TRBJ1-2
D: -
V: TRBV6-5
CDR3: CASSYRGGGNYGYTF
DNA: TGTGCCAGCAGTTACAGAGGAGGGGGTAACTATGGCTACACCTTC

size: many
J: TRBJ1-2
D: -
V: TRBV12-3/TRBV12-4
CDR3: CAIRPYPLTGPANYGYTF
DNA: TGTGCCATCCGACCATATCCCCTAACAGGGCCTGCTAACTATGGCTACACCTTC

size: many
J: TRBJ1-1
D: -
V: TRBV5-1
CDR3: CASSLAANTEAFF
DNA: TGTGCCAGCAGCTTAGCAGCGAACACTGAAGCTTTCTTT

size: few
J: TRBJ1-3
D: -
V: TRBV7-2
CDR3: CASSLRVNTGNTIYF
DNA: TGTGCCAGCAGCTTAAGAGTTAACACTGGAAACACCATATATTTT

size: many
J: TRBJ1-1
D: TRBD1
V: TRBV28
CDR3: CASDGAGGAWTEAFF
DNA: TGTGCCAGCGATGGGGCAGGGGGCGCTTGGACTGAAGCTTTCTTT

size: many
J: TRBJ2-3
D: TRBD1
V: TRBV2
CDR3: CASSSGQGGTDTQYF
DNA: TGTGCCAGCAGCTCGGGACAGGGTGGCACAGATACGCAGTATTTT

size: many
J: TRBJ1-6
D: TRBD1
V: TRBV7-9
CDR3: CASSSGQGAFGSPLHF
DNA: TGTGCCAGCAGCTCGGGACAGGGGGCTTTTGGTTCACCCCTCCACTTT

size: -
J: TRBJ2-2
D: -
V: TRBV10-3
CDR3: CAITSANTGELFF
DNA: TGTGCCATCACTAGCGCGAACACCGGGGAGCTGTTTTTT

size: -
J: TRBJ1-3
D: -
V: TRBV28
CDR3: CASSWTASSGNTIYF
DNA: TGTGCCAGCAGTTGGACAGCTAGCTCTGGAAACACCATATATTTT

size: -
J: TRBJ1-1
D: -
V: TRBV9
CDR3: CASSVKVTSTEAFF
DNA: TGTGCCAGCAGCGTAAAGGTGACCTCCACTGAAGCTTTCTTT

size: many
J: TRBJ1-1
D: TRBD1
V: TRBV28
CDR3: CASSLPQGAHTEAFF
DNA: TGTGCCAGCAGTTTACCCCAGGGGGCTCACACTGAAGCTTTCTTT

size: many
J: TRBJ2-7
D: -
V: TRBV20-1
CDR3: CSARGPAEPYEQYF
DNA: TGCAGTGCTAGAGGGCCAGCGGAGCCCTACGAGCAGTACTTC

size: -
J: TRBJ2-2
D: TRBD2
V: TRBV2
CDR3: CGSSALKGLATNTGELFF
DNA: TGTGGCAGCAGCGCCCTAAAAGGACTAGCGACGAACACCGGGGAGCTGTTTTTT

size: many
J: TRBJ2-2
D: -
V: TRBV30
CDR3: CAWTIGLNTGELFF
DNA: TGTGCCTGGACCATAGGGCTAAACACCGGGGAGCTGTTTTTT

size: few
J: TRBJ1-2
D: -
V: TRBV10-3
CDR3: CAISESKGVVYGYTF
DNA: TGTGCCATCAGTGAGTCGAAAGGGGTAGTCTATGGCTACACCTTC

size: many
J: TRBJ2-4
D: TRBD2
V: TRBV28
CDR3: CASSLAASGRGSKNIQYF
DNA: TGTGCCAGCAGTTTAGCGGCTAGCGGGAGGGGGTCCAAAAACATTCAGTACTTC

size: many
J: TRBJ2-3
D: -
V: TRBV3-1
CDR3: CASSPTASTDTQYF
DNA: TGTGCCAGCAGCCCGACGGCAAGCACAGATACGCAGTATTTT

size: once
J: TRBJ2-1
D: TRBD2
V: TRBV18
CDR3: CASSPYPAGVDNEQFF
DNA: TGTGCCAGCTCACCATATCCAGCGGGAGTAGATAATGAGCAGTTCTTC

size: many
J: TRBJ2-1
D: -
V: TRBV3-1
CDR3: CASSQDLRGASYNEQFF
DNA: TGTGCCAGCAGCCAAGATCTCCGGGGAGCCTCCTACAATGAGCAGTTCTTC

size: -
J: TRBJ2-5
D: TRBD2
V: TRBV24-1
CDR3: CATSALAGEGWETQYF
DNA: TGTGCCACCAGTGCCTTAGCGGGAGAGGGATGGGAGACCCAGTACTTC

size: -
J: TRBJ2-1
D: TRBD2
V: TRBV29-1
CDR3: CSVDPASGKGDEQFF
DNA: TGCAGCGTTGACCCGGCTAGCGGGAAGGGCGATGAGCAGTTCTTC

size: -
J: TRBJ2-2
D: TRBD1
V: TRBV10-3
CDR3: CAGTGNTGELFF
DNA: TGTGCCGGGACAGGGAACACCGGGGAGCTGTTTTTT

size: many
J: TRBJ2-5
D: TRBD2
V: TRBV5-1
CDR3: CASSPGLDQETQYF
DNA: TGCGCCAGCAGCCCAGGACTAGACCAAGAGACCCAGTACTTC

size: -
J: TRBJ1-3
D: -
V: TRBV5-1
CDR3: CASSLGSLADSSVSSGNTIYF
DNA: TGCGCCAGCAGCTTGGGTAGTTTAGCGGATTCCTCTGTCAGCTCTGGAAACACCATATATTTT

size: -
J: TRBJ1-1
D: -
V: TRBV5-1
CDR3: CASSLEAGTHTEAFF
DNA: TGCGCCAGCAGCTTGGAAGCAGGGACGCACACTGAAGCTTTCTTT

size: many
J: TRBJ2-1
D: TRBD2
V: TRBV28
CDR3: CASSPKGLASYNEQFF
DNA: TGTGCCAGCAGCCCGAAGGGACTAGCTTCCTACAATGAGCAGTTCTTC

size: -
J: TRBJ2-1
D: -
V: TRBV12-3/TRBV12-4
CDR3: CASSGPLGNEQFF
DNA: TGTGCCAGCTCCGGCCCGTTGGGGAATGAGCAGTTCTTC

size: few
J: TRBJ2-2
D: TRBD2
V: TRBV12-3/TRBV12-4
CDR3: CASSYEPSGNTGELFF
DNA: TGTGCCAGCAGTTACGAGCCTAGCGGGAACACCGGGGAGCTGTTTTTT

size: few
J: TRBJ1-1
D: -
V: TRBV27
CDR3: CASSRLTGTVTEAFF
DNA: TGTGCCAGCAGTCGCCTAACAGGGACGGTCACTGAAGCTTTCTTT

size: many
J: TRBJ2-5
D: TRBD2
V: TRBV3-1
CDR3: CASSHPRGGETQYF
DNA: TGTGCCAGCAGCCACCCCCGGGGGGGCGAGACCCAGTACTTC

size: many
J: TRBJ2-1
D: TRBD2
V: TRBV18
CDR3: CASSPGGRSYNEQFF
DNA: TGTGCCAGCTCACCAGGCGGGAGGTCTTACAATGAGCAGTTCTTC

size: -
J: TRBJ2-1
D: TRBD2
V: TRBV27
CDR3: CASSFFSGGRNYNEQFF
DNA: TGTGCCAGCAGTTTTTTTTCAGGCGGGAGGAACTACAATGAGCAGTTCTTC

size: -
J: TRBJ2-7
D: -
V: TRBV20-1
CDR3: CSARDPGQSLGPEQYF
DNA: TGCAGTGCTAGAGATCCCGGACAATCTCTGGGGCCCGAGCAGTACTTC

size: many
J: TRBJ1-2
D: TRBD1
V: TRBV7-8
CDR3: CASSSGQAHGYTF
DNA: TGTGCCAGCAGTTCGGGACAGGCACATGGCTACACCTTC

size: few
J: TRBJ2-7
D: -
V: TRBV4-2
CDR3: CASSQEGFESYEQYF
DNA: TGTGCCAGCAGCCAAGAAGGCTTTGAATCCTACGAGCAGTACTTC

size: many
J: TRBJ2-5
D: -
V: TRBV29-1
CDR3: CSGRVGAAQETQYF
DNA: TGCAGCGGAAGAGTGGGAGCGGCCCAAGAGACCCAGTACTTC

size: many
J: TRBJ2-7
D: -
V: TRBV28
CDR3: CASTRVRGSYEQYF
DNA: TGTGCCAGCACCCGTGTGCGGGGCTCCTACGAGCAGTACTTC

size: -
J: TRBJ2-3
D: TRBD1
V: TRBV7-9
CDR3: CASSLGDRSSSTDTQYF
DNA: TGTGCCAGCAGCTTAGGGGACAGAAGCTCTAGCACAGATACGCAGTATTTT

size: many
J: TRBJ2-7
D: TRBD2
V: TRBV20-1
CDR3: CSLRGLAGPTYEQYF
DNA: TGCAGTTTAAGGGGTCTAGCGGGCCCCACCTACGAGCAGTACTTC

size: many
J: TRBJ1-1
D: -
V: TRBV19
CDR3: CASSGPVGHTEAFF
DNA: TGTGCCAGTAGTGGGCCCGTTGGGCACACTGAAGCTTTCTTT

size: few
J: TRBJ1-1
D: TRBD1
V: TRBV6-5
CDR3: CASSYGQGASTEAFF
DNA: TGTGCCAGCAGTTACGGACAGGGGGCAAGCACTGAAGCTTTCTTT

size: few
J: TRBJ2-3
D: TRBD2
V: TRBV5-5
CDR3: CASLYSGRLDTQYF
DNA: TGTGCCAGCTTGTATAGCGGGAGGTTAGATACGCAGTATTTT